This paragraph covers one TCR beta chain sequence. Its antigen remains unknown. These data belong to a study of monozygotic twins with cystic fibrosis. Study results and limitations: Low clonality (median roughly 0.009) suggested a mostly naive repertoire. No link emerged between shared CDR3 counts and age, concordance or severity. Monozygotic CF twins shared more identical nucleotide clonotypes than unrelated patients.

J gave up 1 base and V 4 bases, and 5 bases lay outside the gene matches. This CDR3 region has 15 residues. Germline V gene sequence: CDR1 MDHEN, CDR2 SYDVKM. Assay: immunoSEQ multiplex PCR; the TCRdb copy retains only in-frame clones and omits some. The profile shows tens of thousands of clones, approximately 90% of them singletons. The chain has TRBV28 and TRBJ1-1, with 8 bases matching TRBD1. This sequence originates from a girl aged 2 to 9 with cystic fibrosis. Sequences were obtained from blood. In DNA form, the CDR3 reads TGTGCCAGCAGTTCCAGACAGGGGACGAACACTGAAGCTTTCTTT. It is translated as CASSSRQGTNTEAFF. The whole variable domain, filled in from reference TRBV28 and TRBJ1-1, reads DVKVTQSSRYLVKRTGEKVFLECVQDMDHENMFWYRQDPGLGLRLIYFSYDVKMKEKGDIPEGYSVSREKKERFSLILESASTNQTSMYLCASSSRQGTNTEAFFGQGTRLTVV.